The clone carrying this T cell receptor (beta chain) was detected only once. The V end lost 0 bases, the J end lost 7 bases, and 15 bases lay between the germline ends. Germline lookup yields CDR1 PRHDT and CDR2 FYEKMQ (reference sequence). CDR3 length: 15 amino acids. The data belong to a study of control samples from healthy donors and cancer patients. TCRdb keeps only in-frame clones here, not all; method: immunoSEQ multiplex PCR. The data show some 120,000 clones, around 87% seen once. The TCR originated in a man aged 60 to 75 in good health. The rearrangement joins TRBV13 to TRBJ2-5; D may be TRBD2 (5 bases). Sample: blood. The CDR3 is CASSLGLGQSGTQYF. In DNA form, the CDR3 reads TGTGCCAGCAGCTTAGGCTTAGGGCAGAGCGGGACCCAGTACTTC. The whole variable domain, remainder taken from reference TRBV13 and TRBJ2-5, is AAGVIQSPRHLIKEKRETATLKCYPIPRHDTVYWYQQGPGQDPQFLISFYEKMQSDKGSIPDRFSAQQFSDYHSELNMSSLELGDSALYFCASSLGLGQSGTQYFGPGTRLLVL.